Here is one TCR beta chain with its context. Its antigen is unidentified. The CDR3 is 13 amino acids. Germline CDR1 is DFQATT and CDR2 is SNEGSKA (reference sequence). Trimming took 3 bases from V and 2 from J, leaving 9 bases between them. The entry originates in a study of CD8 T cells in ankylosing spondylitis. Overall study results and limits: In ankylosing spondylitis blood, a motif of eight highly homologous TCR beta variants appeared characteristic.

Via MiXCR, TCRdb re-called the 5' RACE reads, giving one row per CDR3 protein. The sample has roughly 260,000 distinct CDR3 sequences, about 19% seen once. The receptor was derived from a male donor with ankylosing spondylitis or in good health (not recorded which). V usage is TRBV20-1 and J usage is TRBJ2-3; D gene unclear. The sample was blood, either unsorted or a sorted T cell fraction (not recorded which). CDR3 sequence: CSASAPHTDTQYF. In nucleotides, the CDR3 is TGCAGTGCTAGTGCGCCTCACACAGATACGCAGTATTTT.